The present entry profiles one T cell receptor (beta chain) with its context. The data stem from a study of cytomegalovirus exposure and HLA in healthy donors. The PCR contained 60 Vbeta and 13 Jbeta primers. Clones were read by immunoSEQ multiplex PCR, and TCRdb kept only the in-frame ones, dropping some. The sample has approximately 89,000 clones, around 84% seen once. CDR1 is SGHVS, CDR2 FQNEAQ, per germline. Trimming stripped 3 bases from V and 4 bases from J, with 11 bases between. This CDR3 region has 14 residues. Sequences were obtained from PBMCs. This receptor was identified in a middle-aged man in good health and CMV-seropositive. This chain connects TRBV7-8 to TRBJ2-3, with D maybe TRBD2 (6 bases). The CDR3 region is CASSFSGRADTQYF. In DNA, the CDR3 is TGTGCCAGCAGCTTCAGCGGGCGGGCAGATACGCAGTATTTT. Full variable domain (outside the CDR3, taken from reference TRBV7-8 and TRBJ2-3): GAGVSQSPRYKVAKRGQDVALRCDPISGHVSLFWYQQALGQGPEFLTYFQNEAQLDKSGLPSDRFFAERPEGSVSTLKIQRTQQEDSAVYLCASSFSGRADTQYFGPGTRLTVL.